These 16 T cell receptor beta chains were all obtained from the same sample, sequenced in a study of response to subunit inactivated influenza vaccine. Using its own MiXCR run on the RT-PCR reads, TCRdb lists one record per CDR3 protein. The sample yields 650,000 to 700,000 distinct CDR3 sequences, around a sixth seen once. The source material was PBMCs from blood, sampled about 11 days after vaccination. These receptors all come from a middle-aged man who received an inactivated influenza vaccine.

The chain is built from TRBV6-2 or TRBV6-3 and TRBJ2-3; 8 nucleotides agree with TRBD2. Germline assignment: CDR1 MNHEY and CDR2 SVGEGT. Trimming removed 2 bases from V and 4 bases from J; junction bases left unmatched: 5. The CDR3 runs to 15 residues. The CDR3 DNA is TGTGCCAGCAGTTACCCCGGGGGGGGAGCAGATACGCAGTATTTT. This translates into CASSYPGGGADTQYF.

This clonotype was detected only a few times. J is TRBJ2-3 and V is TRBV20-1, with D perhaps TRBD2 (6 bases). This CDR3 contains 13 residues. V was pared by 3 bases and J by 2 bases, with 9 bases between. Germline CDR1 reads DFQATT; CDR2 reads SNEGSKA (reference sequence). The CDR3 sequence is CSARGDSTDTQYF. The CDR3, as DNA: TGCAGTGCTAGGGGGGACTCCACAGATACGCAGTATTTT.

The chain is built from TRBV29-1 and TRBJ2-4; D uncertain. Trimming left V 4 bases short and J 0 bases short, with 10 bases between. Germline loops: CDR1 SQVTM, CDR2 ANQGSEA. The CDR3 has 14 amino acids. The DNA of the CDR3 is TGCAGCGTTGGGGAAGAAGTAGCCAAAAACATTCAGTACTTC. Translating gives CSVGEEVAKNIQYF.

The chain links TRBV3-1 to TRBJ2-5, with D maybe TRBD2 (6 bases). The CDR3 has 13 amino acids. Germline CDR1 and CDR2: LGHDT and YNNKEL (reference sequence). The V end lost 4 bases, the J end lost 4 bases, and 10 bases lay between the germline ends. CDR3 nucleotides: TGTGCCAGCAGCCCTTGGGGAGGAGAGACCCAGTACTTC. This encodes CASSPWGGETQYF.

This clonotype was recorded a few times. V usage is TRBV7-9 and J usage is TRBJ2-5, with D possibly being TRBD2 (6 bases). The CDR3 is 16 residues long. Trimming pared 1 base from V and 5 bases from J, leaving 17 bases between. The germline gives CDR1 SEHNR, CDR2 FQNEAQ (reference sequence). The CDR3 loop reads CASSLEGSGPSETQYF. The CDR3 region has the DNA TGTGCCAGCAGCTTAGAAGGTAGCGGACCGTCGGAGACCCAGTACTTC.

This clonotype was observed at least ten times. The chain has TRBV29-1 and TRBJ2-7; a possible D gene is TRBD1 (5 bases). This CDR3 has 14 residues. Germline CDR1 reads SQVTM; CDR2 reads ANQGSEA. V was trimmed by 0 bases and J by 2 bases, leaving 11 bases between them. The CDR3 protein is CSVEDRQGPYEQYF. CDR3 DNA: TGCAGCGTTGAAGATCGGCAGGGTCCCTACGAGCAGTACTTC.

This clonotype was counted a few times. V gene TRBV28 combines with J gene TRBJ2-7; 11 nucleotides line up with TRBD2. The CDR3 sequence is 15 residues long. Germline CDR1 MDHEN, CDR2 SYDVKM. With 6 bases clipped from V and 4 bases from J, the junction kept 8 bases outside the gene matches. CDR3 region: CASRQTSGSTYEQYF. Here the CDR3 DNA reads TGTGCCAGCAGGCAAACTAGCGGGAGTACGTACGAGCAGTACTTC.

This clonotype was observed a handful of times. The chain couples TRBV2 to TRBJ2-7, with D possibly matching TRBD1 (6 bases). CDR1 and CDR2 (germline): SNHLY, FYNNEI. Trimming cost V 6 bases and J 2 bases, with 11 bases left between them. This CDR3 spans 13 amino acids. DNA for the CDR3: TGTGCCAGCAGAAACAGGGCGACCTACGAGCAGTACTTC. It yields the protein CASRNRATYEQYF. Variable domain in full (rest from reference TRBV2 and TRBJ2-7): EPEVTQTPSHQVTQMGQEVILRCVPISNHLYFYWYRQILGQKVEFLVSFYNNEISEKSEIFDDQFSVERPDGSNFTLKIRSTKLEDSAMYFCASRNRATYEQYFGPGTRLTVT.

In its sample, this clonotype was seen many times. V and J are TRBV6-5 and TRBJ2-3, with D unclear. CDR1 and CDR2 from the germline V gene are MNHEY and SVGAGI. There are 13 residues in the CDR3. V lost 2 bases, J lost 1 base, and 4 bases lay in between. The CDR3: CASSYRGTDTQYF. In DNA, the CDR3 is TGTGCCAGCAGTTACCGCGGCACAGATACGCAGTATTTT.

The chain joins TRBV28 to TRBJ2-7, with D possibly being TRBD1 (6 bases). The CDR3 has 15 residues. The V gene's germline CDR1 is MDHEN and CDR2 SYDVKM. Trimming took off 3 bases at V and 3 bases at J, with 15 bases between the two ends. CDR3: CASSLQGNSYYEQYF. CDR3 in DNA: TGTGCCAGCAGTTTGCAGGGGAATTCTTACTACGAGCAGTACTTC.

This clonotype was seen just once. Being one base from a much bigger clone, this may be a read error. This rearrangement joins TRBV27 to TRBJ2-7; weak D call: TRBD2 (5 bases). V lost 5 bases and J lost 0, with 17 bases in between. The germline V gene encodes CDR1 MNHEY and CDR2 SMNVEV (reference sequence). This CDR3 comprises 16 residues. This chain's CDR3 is CASSTRTERGSYEQYF. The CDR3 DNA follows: TGTGCCAGCAGTACTAGGACGGAGCGTGGCTCCTACGAGCAGTACTTC.

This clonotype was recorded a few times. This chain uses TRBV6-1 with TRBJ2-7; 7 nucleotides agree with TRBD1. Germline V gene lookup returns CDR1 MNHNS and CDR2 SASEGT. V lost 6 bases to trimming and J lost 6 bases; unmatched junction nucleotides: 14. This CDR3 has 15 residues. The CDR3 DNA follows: TGTGCCAGCAGAGACGCCGGGACAGCCGCCCTCGAGCAGTACTTC. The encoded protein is CASRDAGTAALEQYF.

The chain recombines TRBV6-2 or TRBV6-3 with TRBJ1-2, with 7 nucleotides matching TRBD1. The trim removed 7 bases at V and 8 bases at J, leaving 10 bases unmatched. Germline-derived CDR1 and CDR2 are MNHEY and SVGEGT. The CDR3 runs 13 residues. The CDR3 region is CASTDPAQGGYTF. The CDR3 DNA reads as TGTGCCAGCACGGACCCCGCACAGGGGGGCTACACCTTC.

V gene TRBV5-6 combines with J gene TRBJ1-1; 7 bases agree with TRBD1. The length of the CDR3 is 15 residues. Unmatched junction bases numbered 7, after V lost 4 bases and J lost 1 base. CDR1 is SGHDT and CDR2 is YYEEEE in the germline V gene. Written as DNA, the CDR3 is TGTGCCAGCAGCCGGATCGACAGGGCGAACACTGAAGCTTTCTTT. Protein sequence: CASSRIDRANTEAFF. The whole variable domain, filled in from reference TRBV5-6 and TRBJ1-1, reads DAGVTQSPTHLIKTRGQQVTLRCSPKSGHDTVSWYQQALGQGPQFIFQYYEEEERQRGNFPDRFSGHQFPNYSSELNVNALLLGDSALYLCASSRIDRANTEAFFGQGTRLTVV.

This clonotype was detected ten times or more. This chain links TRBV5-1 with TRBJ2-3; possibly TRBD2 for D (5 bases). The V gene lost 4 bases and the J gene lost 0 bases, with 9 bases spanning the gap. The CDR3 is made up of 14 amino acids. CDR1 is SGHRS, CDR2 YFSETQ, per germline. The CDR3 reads CASSLGSSTDTQYF. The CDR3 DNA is TGCGCCAGCAGCCTAGGGAGTAGCACAGATACGCAGTATTTT.

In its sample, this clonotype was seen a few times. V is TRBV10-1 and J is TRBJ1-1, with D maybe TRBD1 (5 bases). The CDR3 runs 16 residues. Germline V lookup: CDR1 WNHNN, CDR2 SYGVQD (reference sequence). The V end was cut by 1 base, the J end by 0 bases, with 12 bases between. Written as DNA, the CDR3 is TGCGCCAGCAGTGAGTGGGGGGAACAGTTGAACACTGAAGCTTTCTTT. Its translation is CASSEWGEQLNTEAFF.